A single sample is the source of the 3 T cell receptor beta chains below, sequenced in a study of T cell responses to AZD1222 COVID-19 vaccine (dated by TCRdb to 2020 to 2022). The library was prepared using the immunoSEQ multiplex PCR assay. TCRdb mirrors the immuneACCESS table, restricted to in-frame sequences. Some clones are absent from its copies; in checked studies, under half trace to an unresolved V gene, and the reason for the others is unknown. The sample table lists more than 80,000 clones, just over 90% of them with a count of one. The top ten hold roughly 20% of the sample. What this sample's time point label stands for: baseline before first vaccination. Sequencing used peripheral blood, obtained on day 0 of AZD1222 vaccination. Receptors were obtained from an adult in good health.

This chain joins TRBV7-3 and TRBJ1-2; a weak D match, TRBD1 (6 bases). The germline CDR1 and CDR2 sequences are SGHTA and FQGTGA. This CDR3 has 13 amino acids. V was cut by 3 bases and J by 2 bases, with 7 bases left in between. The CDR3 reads CASSLGANYGYTF. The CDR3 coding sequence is TGTGCCAGCAGCTTGGGGGCGAACTATGGCTACACCTTC. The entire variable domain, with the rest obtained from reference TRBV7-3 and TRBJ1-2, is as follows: GAGVSQTPSNKVTEKGKYVELRCDPISGHTALYWYRQSLGQGPEFLIYFQGTGAADDSGLPNDRFFAVRPEGSVSTLKIQRTERGDSAVYLCASSLGANYGYTFGSGTRLTVV.

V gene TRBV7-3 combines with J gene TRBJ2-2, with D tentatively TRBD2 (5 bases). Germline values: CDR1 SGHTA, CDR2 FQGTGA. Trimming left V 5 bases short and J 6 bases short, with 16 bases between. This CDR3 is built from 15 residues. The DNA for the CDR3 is TGTGCCAGCAGCCATCCGGGGATGGCTGCCGGGGAGCTGTTTTTT. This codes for CASSHPGMAAGELFF.

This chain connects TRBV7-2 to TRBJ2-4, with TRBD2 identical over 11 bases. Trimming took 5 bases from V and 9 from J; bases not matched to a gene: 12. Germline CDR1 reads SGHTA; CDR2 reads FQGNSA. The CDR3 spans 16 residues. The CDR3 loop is CASSPRLAGSHGIQYF. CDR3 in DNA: TGTGCCAGCAGCCCCCGACTAGCGGGGAGCCACGGCATTCAGTACTTC.